This record looks at one T cell receptor (beta chain) sequence and its context. Original processing notes: Reference gene primer amplification gave nucleated cell count estimates. The data were produced by immunoSEQ multiplex PCR, yet TCRdb's version contains in-frame clones alone and is incomplete. V and J calls and clone size are those listed in that table; D and trimming were worked out from the DNA. The data contain about 260,000 clones, less than 90% of them singletons. V gave up 5 bases and J gave up 3 bases; unmatched junction bases: 10. Germline-derived CDR1 and CDR2 are MGHRA and YSYEKL. This CDR3 comprises 15 residues. This sample is part of a study of blood T cell repertoires in COVID-19. Overall study context: Sites in the United States, Italy and Spain provided acute and convalescent COVID-19 samples. T cells, B-cell-depleted T cells, or PBMCs supplied cDNA or gDNA.

What was sequenced was peripheral blood. The receptor was derived from a human donor in a cohort sampled during active COVID-19. The chain has TRBV4-1 and TRBJ2-7, with 7 bases fitting TRBD2. This CDR3 is CASSSIRTRYYEQYF. CDR3 bases: TGCGCCAGCAGCAGTATTAGGACTAGATACTACGAGCAGTACTTC.